Following are 28 T cell receptor beta chains from one sample sequenced in a study of blood T cell repertoires in COVID-19. Assay: immunoSEQ multiplex PCR; the TCRdb copy retains only in-frame clones and omits some. The sample shows approximately 260,000 clones, about 87% of them seen only once. The sequencing input was PBMCs or T cells enriched from blood (not recorded which). These receptor sequences come from a middle-aged woman with acute COVID-19.

The chain is built from TRBV11-2 and TRBJ2-5, with 10 bases identical to TRBD2. The trim removed 3 bases at V and 5 bases at J, leaving 6 bases unmatched. This CDR3 has 15 residues. The germline V gene encodes CDR1 SGHAT and CDR2 FQNNGV. In DNA form, the CDR3 reads TGTGCCAGCAGCTTTTACCTAGCGGGAGAGGAGACCCAGTACTTC. Amino acids: CASSFYLAGEETQYF.

The J gene is TRBJ1-5, the V gene TRBV12-5; tentatively, D is TRBD1 (5 bases). Trimming took 3 bases from V and 5 from J, leaving 20 bases between them. CDR1 is LGHNT and CDR2 is FRNRAP in the germline V gene. This CDR3 has 17 residues. CDR3 region: CASGLGEVYQGDQPQHF. CDR3 nucleotide sequence: TGTGCTAGTGGTTTAGGGGAAGTATACCAGGGCGATCAGCCCCAGCATTTT.

The chain carries TRBV27 and TRBJ2-7, with 7 positions matching TRBD1. The V and J ends lost 5 bases and 2 bases, in that order; junction bases with no gene match: 6. CDR3 size: 14 residues. The germline CDR1 and CDR2 sequences are MNHEY and SMNVEV (reference sequence). CDR3 DNA: TGTGCCAGCAGTCAACGGACAGGTGCCTACGAGCAGTACTTC. It is translated as CASSQRTGAYEQYF.

The chain joins TRBV13 to TRBJ1-1, with D unresolved. Trimming removed 2 bases from V and 3 bases from J, with 7 bases in between. This CDR3 spans 13 amino acids. In germline, CDR1 is PRHDT, CDR2 FYEKMQ (reference sequence). In DNA form, the CDR3 reads TGTGCCAGCAGCTTACAGGTACACACTGAAGCTTTCTTT. Translated, it gives CASSLQVHTEAFF. The variable domain in full, with the rest retrieved from reference TRBV13 and TRBJ1-1, is AAGVIQSPRHLIKEKRETATLKCYPIPRHDTVYWYQQGPGQDPQFLISFYEKMQSDKGSIPDRFSAQQFSDYHSELNMSSLELGDSALYFCASSLQVHTEAFFGQGTRLTVV.

This chain links TRBV4-3 with TRBJ1-3; D gene ambiguous. V dropped 0 bases and J dropped 0 bases, with 12 bases sitting between them. Germline CDR1 and CDR2: LGHNA and YSLEER. There are 17 residues in the CDR3. The CDR3 loop is CASSQDKPAYSGNTIYF. Here the CDR3 DNA reads TGCGCCAGCAGCCAAGATAAGCCCGCCTACTCTGGAAACACCATATATTTT.

J is TRBJ1-5 and V is TRBV6-1, with D perhaps TRBD1 (6 bases). Between the trimmed V and J ends, which lost 3 bases and 4 bases, there was a span of 19 bases. The CDR3 is 17 amino acids. Germline assignment: CDR1 MNHNS and CDR2 SASEGT. CDR3 region: CASSDIRGGGENQPQHF. The CDR3 region has the DNA TGTGCCAGCAGTGACATCAGGGGCGGGGGCGAGAATCAGCCCCAGCATTTT.

The gene calls are TRBV12-3 or TRBV12-4 and TRBJ2-7; 7 nucleotides agree with TRBD2. The CDR3 loop spans 13 amino acids. Losses at the gene ends were 5 bases for V and 3 bases for J; bases not matched to a gene: 4. DNA of the CDR3: TGTGCCAGCAGTCTCGGGGGGATCTACGAGCAGTACTTC. Amino acids: CASSLGGIYEQYF.

This chain uses TRBV2 with TRBJ1-4; D is uncertain. CDR3 size: 12 residues. Trimming pared 7 bases from V and 4 bases from J, leaving 7 bases between. The germline V gene encodes CDR1 SNHLY and CDR2 FYNNEI. CDR3 region: CASNGFNEKLFF. Here the CDR3 DNA reads TGTGCCAGCAATGGCTTTAATGAAAAACTGTTTTTT.

The chain has TRBV18 and TRBJ2-3, with 10 nucleotides matching TRBD1. Germline assignment: CDR1 KGHSH and CDR2 LQKENI. CDR3 size: 16 residues. V lost 2 bases and J lost 3; bases outside the gene matches: 5. The CDR3 loop is CASSPYRDRGTDTQYF. Written as DNA, the CDR3 is TGTGCCAGCTCACCATACCGGGACAGGGGTACAGATACGCAGTATTTT.

The chain links TRBV29-1 to TRBJ1-1, with D perhaps TRBD1 (6 bases). Trimming pared 7 bases from V and 1 base from J, leaving 13 bases between. Looked up from germline, CDR1 is SQVTM and CDR2 is ANQGSEA. CDR3 length equals 13 residues. This CDR3 is CSASGTTNTEAFF. CDR3 bases: TGCAGCGCTTCCGGGACAACGAACACTGAAGCTTTCTTT.

V and J are TRBV19 and TRBJ2-1, with 11 bases aligning to TRBD1. Germline assignment: CDR1 LNHDA and CDR2 SQIVND (reference sequence). The CDR3 is 15 amino acids. V was clipped by 1 base and J by 7 bases; unmatched bases: 3. The CDR3 DNA reads TGTGCCAGTAGTATAGTGGGGACAGGGGGTAATGAGCAGTTCTTC. This encodes CASSIVGTGGNEQFF.

The chain joins TRBV6-2 or TRBV6-3 to TRBJ2-7; a possible D gene is TRBD2 (6 bases). The germline V gene encodes CDR1 MNHEY and CDR2 SVGEGT. V shed 5 bases and J shed 2 bases, with 19 bases lying between them. This CDR3 has 16 amino acids. Here the CDR3 DNA reads TGTGCCAGCAGTCACGACCCCGGGAGCCGGGCCTACGAGCAGTACGTC. This encodes CASSHDPGSRAYEQYV.

The chain uses TRBV5-1 and TRBJ2-7; TRBD1 might be the D (5 bases). This CDR3 is 14 amino acids long. CDR1 is SGHRS and CDR2 is YFSETQ in the germline V gene. The V and J ends lost 1 base and 6 bases respectively, with 14 bases between them. The CDR3 spells CASSLNSRDREQYF. In nucleotides, the CDR3 is TGCGCCAGCAGCTTGAACTCCAGGGATCGCGAGCAGTACTTC.

V gene TRBV28 combines with J gene TRBJ1-1; D gene uncertain. V dropped 8 bases and J dropped 0 bases, with 7 bases sitting between them. This CDR3 contains 12 residues. The germline V gene encodes CDR1 MDHEN and CDR2 SYDVKM. CDR3 sequence reads: CASAGVNTEAFF. Here the CDR3 DNA reads TGTGCCAGCGCCGGGGTGAACACTGAAGCTTTCTTT.

Here the CDR3 DNA reads TGTGCCAGCAGCTTGGTTCCGGGTCGGGCCGGGGAGCTGTTTTTT. Protein sequence: CASSLVPGRAGELFF. The chain carries TRBV5-6 and TRBJ2-2; D gene unclear. Germline CDR1 reads SGHDT; CDR2 reads YYEEEE. The CDR3 contains 15 residues. V lost 0 bases, J lost 6 bases, and 12 bases lay in between.

V usage is TRBV18 and J usage is TRBJ2-3; D is possibly TRBD1 (5 bases). V lost 5 bases to trimming and J lost 1 base, with 13 bases between them. Germline V gene data show CDR1 as KGHSH and CDR2 as LQKENI. CDR3 size: 15 residues. The DNA for the CDR3 is TGTGCCAGCTCAAAGGGGATTCAGGGCACAGATACGCAGTATTTT. Translation gives CASSKGIQGTDTQYF.

The chain is built from TRBV30 and TRBJ1-1; D is undetermined. With 6 bases removed from V and 5 bases from J, the gap between germline ends came to 19 bases. Germline V lookup: CDR1 GTSNPN, CDR2 SVGIG (reference sequence). This CDR3 region has 14 residues. In nucleotides, the CDR3 is TGTGCCTGTAAAAAGGCTTGGGCTTGGACTGAAGCTTTCTTT. Protein: CACKKAWAWTEAFF.

The rearrangement uses TRBV28 and TRBJ1-1; TRBD1 matches 9 bases. The trim removed 5 bases at V and 11 bases at J, leaving 9 bases unmatched. The V gene's germline CDR1 is MDHEN and CDR2 SYDVKM. This CDR3 region has 13 residues. The DNA of the CDR3 is TGTGCCAGCAGTAGCCGGGACAGGGACTATGCTTTCTTT. As protein: CASSSRDRDYAFF. Using reference TRBV28 and TRBJ1-1 for the parts outside the CDR3, the full variable domain is DVKVTQSSRYLVKRTGEKVFLECVQDMDHENMFWYRQDPGLGLRLIYFSYDVKMKEKGDIPEGYSVSREKKERFSLILESASTNQTSMYLCASSSRDRDYAFFGQGTRLTVV.

In nucleotides, the CDR3 is TGTGCCAGCAGCTTAGGGGACAACAATAATTCACCCCTCCACTTT. It translates to CASSLGDNNNSPLHF. The chain couples TRBV5-5 to TRBJ1-6; the D gene is possibly TRBD1 (6 bases). The germline V gene has CDR1 SGHKS and CDR2 YYEKEE (reference sequence). Trimming took 2 bases from V and 5 from J, leaving 11 bases between them. The CDR3 is 15 residues long.

The chain uses TRBV5-8 and TRBJ1-2; weak D call: TRBD1 (6 bases). Germline V gene sequence: CDR1 SGHTS, CDR2 YDEGEE. This CDR3 comprises 15 residues. The V gene lost 4 bases and the J gene lost 2 bases, with 15 bases spanning the gap. In DNA form, the CDR3 reads TGTGCCAGCAGCCCCGACAGGAGCCGAAACTATGGCTACACCTTC. It codes for CASSPDRSRNYGYTF.

In its sample, this clone was seen once. V is TRBV7-9 and J is TRBJ2-5; 11 bases match TRBD2. Germline V gene data show CDR1 as SEHNR and CDR2 as FQNEAQ (reference sequence). V was clipped by 5 bases and J by 2 bases; unmatched bases: 4. The CDR3 contains 15 residues. CDR3 nucleotide sequence: TGTGCCAGCAGCCGAGGGACTAGCGGACAAGAGACCCAGTACTTC. Protein: CASSRGTSGQETQYF.

The chain has TRBV5-1 and TRBJ1-1, with 12 bases that match TRBD1. CDR1 and CDR2 from the germline V gene are SGHRS and YFSETQ. Trimming took 0 bases from V and 7 from J; bases not matched to a gene: 4. The CDR3 spans 15 residues. CDR3 nucleotide sequence: TGCGCCAGCAGCTTGGGGGACAGGGGGCTGGGTGAAGCTTTCTTT. Amino acids: CASSLGDRGLGEAFF. Full variable domain (outside the CDR3, taken from reference TRBV5-1 and TRBJ1-1): KAGVTQTPRYLIKTRGQQVTLSCSPISGHRSVSWYQQTPGQGLQFLFEYFSETQRNKGNFPGRFSGRQFSNSRSEMNVSTLELGDSALYLCASSLGDRGLGEAFFGQGTRLTVV.

CDR3 in amino acids: CASTPAGGSGYTF. In DNA form, the CDR3 reads TGTGCCAGCACCCCGGCAGGGGGCTCTGGCTACACCTTC. The chain combines TRBV12-3 or TRBV12-4 with TRBJ1-2, with TRBD1 identical over 8 bases. V was clipped by 7 bases and J by 7 bases; unmatched bases: 8. The CDR3 sequence is 13 residues long.

This clone was counted only a few times. The rearrangement joins TRBV19 to TRBJ1-2, with D possibly being TRBD1 (5 bases). Germline CDR1 LNHDA, CDR2 SQIVND (reference sequence). The CDR3 runs to 18 residues. V was clipped by 7 bases and J by 2 bases, with 26 bases between them. For the CDR3, the DNA is TGTGCCAGTATTTCCGGGAGACAGATACGGGAGGAAAACTATGGCTACACCTTC. Its translation: CASISGRQIREENYGYTF.

This chain uses TRBV6-5 with TRBJ1-5; D is possibly TRBD1 (6 bases). The V gene's germline CDR1 is MNHEY and CDR2 SVGAGI. The CDR3 totals 15 residues. Deletions cut 6 bases from V and 11 bases from J, with 23 bases between. CDR3 sequence reads: CASRRGEGPLGSQHF. The CDR3 DNA is TGTGCCAGCAGGAGGGGGGAGGGGCCGCTAGGGTCCCAGCATTTT.

J is TRBJ2-7 and V is TRBV3-1 (or the pseudogene TRBV3-2); TRBD2 agrees at 7 bases. Trimming at V came to 5 bases and at J to 0 bases, leaving 4 bases not matched to a gene. Germline V gives CDR1 LGHDT, CDR2 YNNKEL (reference sequence). This CDR3 is built from 14 residues. The CDR3 loop is CASSVSGISYEQYF. As DNA, the CDR3 is TGTGCCAGCAGCGTAAGCGGGATCTCCTACGAGCAGTACTTC.

The rearrangement uses TRBV19 and TRBJ1-6; TRBD1 aligns across 10 bases. The CDR3 runs to 14 residues. Germline V gene lookup returns CDR1 LNHDA and CDR2 SQIVND (reference sequence). V lost 5 bases and J lost 10; bases outside the gene matches: 5. CDR3 loop: CASSDRGLPSPLHF. The CDR3 nucleotides read TGTGCCAGTAGTGACAGGGGGCTTCCGTCACCCCTCCACTTT.

The rearrangement links TRBV7-2 to TRBJ1-5; TRBD1 aligns across 7 bases. CDR1 is SGHTA, CDR2 FQGNSA, per germline. V lost 1 base and J lost 3; bases outside the gene matches: 3. The CDR3 is made up of 15 amino acids. The CDR3 is CASSLEQGFNQPQHF. CDR3 DNA: TGTGCCAGCAGCTTAGAACAGGGGTTCAATCAGCCCCAGCATTTT.